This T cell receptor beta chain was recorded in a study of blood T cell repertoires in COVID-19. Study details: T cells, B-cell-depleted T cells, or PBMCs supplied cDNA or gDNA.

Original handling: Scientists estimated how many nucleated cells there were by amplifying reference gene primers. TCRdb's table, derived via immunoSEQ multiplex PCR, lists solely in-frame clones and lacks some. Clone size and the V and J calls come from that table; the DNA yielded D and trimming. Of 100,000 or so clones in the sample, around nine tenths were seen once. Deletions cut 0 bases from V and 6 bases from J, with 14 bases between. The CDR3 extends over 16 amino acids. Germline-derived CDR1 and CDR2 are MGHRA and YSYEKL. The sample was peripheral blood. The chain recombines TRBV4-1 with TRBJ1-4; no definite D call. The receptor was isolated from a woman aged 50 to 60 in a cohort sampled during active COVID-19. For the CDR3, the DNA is TGCGCCAGCAGCCAAGATCGGAACCGAGAGGATGAAAAACTGTTTTTT. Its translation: CASSQDRNREDEKLFF.